The rows below give T cell receptor beta chains drawn from one sample of a study of memory CD4+ T cells and cytomegalovirus serostatus. Clones were read by immunoSEQ multiplex PCR, and TCRdb kept only the in-frame ones, dropping some. The sample lists around 40,000 clones; roughly 78% were seen once. The source material was memory CD4+ T cells from blood. The receptors were sampled from an adult in good health and CMV-seronegative. The CDR3 runs from the conserved cysteine through the conserved F or W. The D gene is left open where the match is weak. Size tells how often a clone was seen (once, few, many) or the class of an expanded clone, and some rows leave it out.

d_gene	abundance	v_gene	j_gene	CDR3aa	CDR3nt
TRBD1	.	TRBV6-5	TRBJ1-1	CASRDDRGYTEAFF	TGTGCCAGCAGAGACGACAGGGGTTACACTGAAGCTTTCTTT
.	once	TRBV19	TRBJ2-5	CASRIRQETQYF	TGTGCCAGCAGGATTCGCCAAGAGACCCAGTACTTC
.	once	TRBV7-8	TRBJ1-2	CASSPILEGGYTF	TGTGCCAGCAGCCCAATACTGGAGGGTGGCTACACCTTC
.	few	TRBV30	TRBJ1-4	CACQGQEKLFF	TGTGCCTGTCAGGGACAAGAAAAACTGTTTTTT
TRBD1	.	TRBV10-3	TRBJ1-2	CAISREQGVDGYTF	TGTGCCATCAGCCGTGAGCAGGGGGTGGATGGCTACACCTTC
.	few	TRBV6-5	TRBJ1-4	CASSDGYEKLFF	TGTGCCAGCAGCGACGGGTATGAAAAACTGTTTTTT
TRBD1	.	TRBV6-5	TRBJ1-2	CASSPGQGARGYTF	TGTGCCAGCAGCCCGGGACAGGGGGCGCGGGGCTACACCTTC
.	medium-sized	TRBV7-3	TRBJ2-2	CASSLDGTGELFF	TGTGCCAGCAGCTTAGATGGAACCGGGGAGCTGTTTTTT
.	.	TRBV30	TRBJ2-6	CAWSARQPVLTF	TGTGCCTGGAGTGCTCGACAGCCCGTCCTGACTTTC
.	.	TRBV4-1	TRBJ1-3	CASSRPGSILYF	TGCGCCAGCAGCCGCCCAGGTTCGATCCTATATTTT
TRBD1	.	TRBV6-5	TRBJ1-5	CASRTGVGYQPQHF	TGTGCCAGCAGAACAGGGGTGGGGTATCAGCCCCAGCATTTT
.	.	TRBV27	TRBJ2-6	CASSLFRGSGANVLTF	TGTGCCAGCAGTTTATTCCGAGGCTCTGGGGCCAACGTCCTGACTTTC
.	.	TRBV19	TRBJ2-7	CASGIRGSYEQYF	TGTGCCAGTGGAATCCGGGGTTCATACGAGCAGTACTTC
TRBD1	.	TRBV30	TRBJ1-5	CAWSGTGTWSGKPQHF	TGTGCCTGGAGTGGGACAGGGACTTGGAGTGGTAAGCCCCAGCATTTT
.	.	TRBV7-2	TRBJ1-3	CASSLGQKSSGNTIYF	TGTGCCAGCAGCTTAGGGCAGAAAAGCTCTGGAAACACCATATATTTT
TRBD1	.	TRBV6-4	TRBJ2-1	CASRAAGGAYNEQFF	TGTGCCAGCAGAGCCGCAGGGGGCGCTTACAATGAGCAGTTCTTC
TRBD1	.	TRBV11-2	TRBJ1-5	CASSGQGAQPQHF	TGTGCCAGCAGCGGGCAGGGGGCTCAGCCCCAGCATTTT
.	few	TRBV2	TRBJ1-1	CASSESALYTEAFF	TGTGCCAGCAGTGAATCCGCCCTGTACACTGAAGCTTTCTTT
TRBD1	.	TRBV19	TRBJ1-5	CASLQGAGQPQHF	TGTGCCAGTCTACAGGGGGCAGGGCAGCCCCAGCATTTT
.	.	TRBV30	TRBJ1-4	CAWSSTTEKLFF	TGTGCCTGGAGCTCGACCACGGAAAAACTGTTTTTT
.	.	TRBV6-5	TRBJ1-1	CASSYGRDTEAFF	TGTGCCAGCAGTTACGGGAGGGACACTGAAGCTTTCTTT
.	.	TRBV6-1	TRBJ1-4	CASRITSTNEKLFF	TGTGCCAGCCGGATTACATCAACTAATGAAAAACTGTTTTTT
.	.	TRBV30	TRBJ1-3	CAWTRDTFGNTIYF	TGTGCCTGGACTAGGGACACTTTTGGAAACACCATATATTTT
TRBD2	.	TRBV6-6	TRBJ2-7	CASSASGGEQYF	TGTGCCAGCAGTGCTAGCGGGGGCGAGCAGTACTTC
.	.	TRBV25-1	TRBJ1-1	CASSEYSAAPSTEAFF	TGTGCCAGCAGTGAATATTCCGCAGCCCCTTCCACTGAAGCTTTCTTT
.	few	TRBV6-1	TRBJ1-5	CASRTTENQPQHF	TGTGCCAGCAGGACGACGGAGAATCAGCCCCAGCATTTT
.	few	TRBV5-1	TRBJ1-1	CASSYSVNTEAFF	TGCGCCAGCAGCTATTCGGTGAACACTGAAGCTTTCTTT
.	.	TRBV19	TRBJ1-1	CASREKGQNTEAFF	TGTGCCAGTAGGGAGAAGGGACAGAACACTGAAGCTTTCTTT
.	.	TRBV11-2	TRBJ1-2	CASSLTGPYGYTF	TGTGCCAGCAGCTTAACAGGGCCCTATGGCTACACCTTC
TRBD1	.	TRBV10-3	TRBJ1-1	CAIAWDRGGTEAFF	TGTGCCATCGCCTGGGACAGGGGAGGCACTGAAGCTTTCTTT
TRBD2	.	TRBV2	TRBJ2-2	CASRKLAGGNTGELFF	TGTGCCAGCAGAAAGCTAGCGGGGGGAAACACCGGGGAGCTGTTTTTT
TRBD1	few	TRBV29-1	TRBJ2-5	CSAETGTQETQYF	TGCAGCGCAGAGACAGGGACCCAAGAGACCCAGTACTTC
.	.	TRBV7-9	TRBJ1-1	CASSLPGLMNTEAFF	TGTGCCAGCAGCTTACCAGGGCTCATGAACACTGAAGCTTTCTTT
TRBD2	.	TRBV14	TRBJ2-3	CASSQMTSGGARDTQYF	TGTGCCAGCAGCCAGATGACTAGCGGGGGGGCCAGAGATACGCAGTATTTT
.	.	TRBV6-6	TRBJ1-2	CASSSGANYGYTF	TGTGCCAGCAGTTCAGGGGCTAACTATGGCTACACCTTC
.	.	TRBV27	TRBJ1-1	CASKDGQGMNTEAFF	TGTGCCAGCAAGGATGGGCAGGGGATGAACACTGAAGCTTTCTTT
.	.	TRBV7-2	TRBJ1-1	CASSLDRRGEAFF	TGTGCCAGCAGCTTAGATAGGCGGGGTGAAGCTTTCTTT